These 17 T cell receptor beta chains were sequenced from one sample in a study of cytomegalovirus exposure and HLA in healthy donors. PCR was performed using 60 Vbeta and 13 Jbeta primers. Profiling relied on immunoSEQ multiplex PCR, and the TCRdb table lists in-frame clones only, not all of them. The sample has about 160,000 clones, approximately 85% seen once. Sequenced input: PBMCs. All receptors derive from a girl aged 2-15 years in good health and CMV-seropositive.

This rearrangement joins TRBV5-6 to TRBJ2-1, with 7 positions matching TRBD2. This CDR3 contains 15 residues. Germline assignment: CDR1 SGHDT and CDR2 YYEEEE. Trimming removed 0 bases from V and 5 bases from J; junction bases left unmatched: 5. The DNA for the CDR3 is TGTGCCAGCAGCTTGGTCCTAGCGGTTCACAATGAGCAGTTCTTC. Its protein is CASSLVLAVHNEQFF.

This chain joins TRBV6-1 and TRBJ2-3; TRBD2 matches at 7 bases. CDR3 length: 15 amino acids. CDR1 MNHNS and CDR2 SASEGT come from the germline V gene. The V gene end was trimmed by 4 bases and the J gene end by 4 bases; junction bases not matched to a gene: 8. For the CDR3, the DNA is TGTGCCAGCAGTGCTACTTGGGGGGGGGCAGATACGCAGTATTTT. The encoded protein is CASSATWGGADTQYF.

The CDR3 protein is CASSLNRATNEKLFF. In DNA form, the CDR3 reads TGTGCCAGCAGCTTGAACAGGGCAACTAATGAAAAACTGTTTTTT. The genes are TRBV7-8 and TRBJ1-4; D is perhaps TRBD1 (6 bases). The CDR3 contains 15 residues. Trimming took 3 bases from V and 0 from J, leaving 8 bases between them. Germline V gene lookup returns CDR1 SGHVS and CDR2 FQNEAQ.

The chain recombines TRBV4-1 with TRBJ1-1; D uncertain. From germline, CDR1 is MGHRA and CDR2 YSYEKL. The V gene lost 1 base and the J gene lost 3 bases, with 12 bases spanning the gap. The CDR3 is made up of 15 amino acids. CDR3 nucleotide sequence: TGCGCCAGCAGCCAAGGTTCTTGGAGGGACACTGAAGCTTTCTTT. This translates into CASSQGSWRDTEAFF.

A single count supports this clone. This chain connects TRBV9 to TRBJ2-2, with 9 nucleotides matching TRBD2. Germline lookup yields CDR1 SGDLS and CDR2 YYNGEE. V was clipped by 0 bases and J by 4 bases; unmatched bases: 4. CDR3 length equals 16 residues. The CDR3 is CASSVEELAGTGELFF. The CDR3 DNA reads as TGTGCCAGCAGCGTAGAAGAACTAGCGGGCACCGGGGAGCTGTTTTTT.

The CDR3 DNA follows: TGTGCCAGTAGTATATCAGCGGGAGGTTCACTTCTCTACGAGCAGTACTTC. This sequence encodes CASSISAGGSLLYEQYF. The rearrangement links TRBV19 to TRBJ2-7; 9 nucleotides align to TRBD2. Per germline, CDR1 LNHDA and CDR2 SQIVND (reference sequence). The junction had 11 bases not matched to a gene; V was cut back by 2 bases and J by 3 bases. The CDR3 covers 17 residues.

CDR3 bases: TGTGCCAGCAGCTTACCCGGGGGGATCGACTACGAGCAGTACTTC. It translates to CASSLPGGIDYEQYF. J is TRBJ2-7 and V is TRBV11-2; TRBD2 matches at 7 bases. The germline gives CDR1 SGHAT, CDR2 FQNNGV. CDR3 length equals 15 residues. The trim removed 2 bases at V and 3 bases at J, leaving 7 bases unmatched.

The genes are TRBV7-9 and TRBJ2-1; D uncertain. Germline V gene data show CDR1 as SEHNR and CDR2 as FQNEAQ (reference sequence). This CDR3 is 13 amino acids long. With 5 bases removed from V and 8 bases from J, the gap between germline ends came to 13 bases. Written as DNA, the CDR3 is TGTGCCAGCAGCCCCTGGGCTATTTATGAGCAGTTCTTC. Amino acid sequence: CASSPWAIYEQFF.

This chain joins TRBV19 and TRBJ2-3, with 9 bases fitting TRBD1. CDR3 length equals 16 residues. Looked up from germline, CDR1 is LNHDA and CDR2 is SQIVND (reference sequence). Trimming cost V 5 bases and J 4 bases; bases outside gene matches: 10. This chain's CDR3 is CASSQDPGQGSDTQYF. The CDR3 DNA reads TGTGCCAGTAGTCAAGACCCGGGACAGGGATCAGATACGCAGTATTTT.

This chain joins TRBV6-1 and TRBJ2-7; perhaps TRBD2 as D (5 bases). The ends were cut back, 4 bases at V and 1 base at J, with 17 bases in the middle. CDR1 is MNHNS, CDR2 SASEGT, per germline. This CDR3 spans 16 amino acids. As DNA, the CDR3 is TGTGCCAGCAGTGGAGGTCAAGGGAGTCTTTCCTACGAGCAGTACTTC. This sequence encodes CASSGGQGSLSYEQYF.

The rearrangement uses TRBV6-1 and TRBJ2-7; 9 nucleotides align to TRBD1. J was trimmed by 3 bases and V by 5 bases; bases with no gene match: 5. Germline values: CDR1 MNHNS, CDR2 SASEGT. The CDR3 covers 14 residues. In nucleotides, the CDR3 is TGTGCCAGCAGTCGGACAGGGGCAGGCTACGAGCAGTACTTC. Residues: CASSRTGAGYEQYF.

The rearrangement uses TRBV5-4 and TRBJ2-7; 9 bases line up with TRBD2. The CDR3 covers 15 residues. CDR1 and CDR2 (germline): SGHNT, YYREEE (reference sequence). V shed 5 bases and J 3 bases; nucleotides not matched to a gene: 9. CDR3 DNA: TGTGCCAGCAGTCTAGCGGGGAATTCCTTCTACGAGCAGTACTTC. This gives the protein CASSLAGNSFYEQYF.

This clone was seen more than once but under ten times. V is TRBV6-6 and J is TRBJ2-7; a possible D gene is TRBD2 (6 bases). V was cut by 5 bases and J by 3 bases, with 11 bases left in between. The CDR3 spans 13 residues. CDR1 and CDR2 from the germline V gene are MNHNY and SVGAGI (reference sequence). The CDR3 reads CASSPRGNYEQYF. The CDR3 nucleotides are TGTGCCAGCAGTCCCCGCGGGAACTACGAGCAGTACTTC.

The chain recombines TRBV5-4 with TRBJ1-1, with D maybe TRBD1 (5 bases). CDR3 size: 13 residues. CDR1 and CDR2 (germline): SGHNT, YYREEE (reference sequence). Between the trimmed V and J ends, which lost 4 bases and 1 base, there was a span of 8 bases. The CDR3 DNA reads as TGTGCCAGCAGCCTGGACAAGAACACTGAAGCTTTCTTT. Protein sequence: CASSLDKNTEAFF. Variable domain in full (rest from reference TRBV5-4 and TRBJ1-1): ETGVTQSPTHLIKTRGQQVTLRCSSQSGHNTVSWYQQALGQGPQFIFQYYREEENGRGNFPPRFSGLQFPNYSSELNVNALELDDSALYLCASSLDKNTEAFFGQGTRLTVV.

V is TRBV10-3 and J is TRBJ2-1, with a tentative D call TRBD2 (5 bases). The CDR3 has 11 residues. The V and J ends lost 2 bases and 9 bases respectively, with 5 bases between them. Germline assignment: CDR1 ENHRY and CDR2 SYGVKD. CDR3 sequence reads: CAISERGEQFF. For the CDR3, the DNA is TGTGCCATCAGTGAGCGGGGTGAGCAGTTCTTC.

The CDR3 nucleotides are TGTGCCAGCAGTGACTCGATTCGGTATAGTCCTAGCGACTATGGCTACACCTTC. Translating gives CASSDSIRYSPSDYGYTF. The chain combines TRBV6-4 with TRBJ1-2; no definite D call. The ends were cut back, 0 bases at V and 3 bases at J, with 20 bases in the middle. Germline CDR1 MRHNA, CDR2 SNTAGT. The CDR3 has 18 residues.

The chain recombines TRBV5-1 with TRBJ1-2; TRBD1 matches at 9 bases. The CDR3 sequence is 15 residues long. The J segment lost 2 bases and the V segment lost 4 bases, leaving 6 bases of the junction unmatched. The germline CDR1 and CDR2 sequences are SGHRS and YFSETQ. The CDR3 nucleotides read TGCGCCAGCAGCCTGCCCGGGACAGGGAACTATGGCTACACCTTC. Translated, it gives CASSLPGTGNYGYTF.